Listed here are 24 T cell receptor beta chains from one sample, sequenced in a study of identical twins. TCRdb reprocessed the 5' RACE reads via MiXCR and lists one record per CDR3 protein. The sample holds about 530,000 distinct CDR3 sequences, roughly 15% seen once. In addition, the sample was reused for a study of yellow fever vaccine responses in identical twins.

The sample taken for sequencing was CD4+ T cells sorted from blood. Receptors were obtained from a woman younger than 30 in good health.

V usage is TRBV25-1 and J usage is TRBJ2-3; 13 bases agree with TRBD2. The junction had 9 bases not matched to a gene; V was cut back by 3 bases and J by 3 bases. This CDR3 has 18 residues. Germline loops: CDR1 MGHDK, CDR2 SYGVNS. The CDR3 DNA reads as TGTGCCAGCAGTGAGCCTACAGGACTAGCGGGAGAGACAGATACGCAGTATTTT. Translating gives CASSEPTGLAGETDTQYF.

The gene calls are TRBV27 and TRBJ2-5; TRBD2 agrees at 10 bases. Germline-derived CDR1 and CDR2 are MNHEY and SMNVEV (reference sequence). The CDR3 contains 13 residues. The J segment lost 11 bases and the V segment lost 6 bases, leaving 9 bases of the junction unmatched. CDR3 loop: CASRDQAGGLQYF. As DNA, the CDR3 is TGTGCCAGCAGGGACCAAGCGGGGGGGCTTCAGTACTTC.

The chain uses TRBV12-3 or TRBV12-4 and TRBJ2-7; weak D call: TRBD2 (7 bases). CDR3 length: 15 residues. The ends were cut back, 3 bases at V and 6 bases at J, with 18 bases in the middle. The CDR3 region is CASSLGGLGFPEQYF. The CDR3 DNA is TGTGCCAGCAGTTTGGGGGGGCTAGGGTTTCCCGAGCAGTACTTC.

This clonotype was picked up a small number of times. The chain links TRBV7-9 to TRBJ2-3; 8 nucleotides line up with TRBD2. The germline CDR1 and CDR2 sequences are SEHNR and FQNEAQ (reference sequence). J was trimmed by 2 bases and V by 1 base; bases with no gene match: 5. This CDR3 spans 16 amino acids. The CDR3 coding sequence is TGTGCCAGCAGCTTAGGACTAGCGCAACTCACAGATACGCAGTATTTT. Translation gives CASSLGLAQLTDTQYF.

Ten or more counts support this clonotype. V usage is TRBV20-1 and J usage is TRBJ1-2; D call uncertain. Trimming cost V 5 bases and J 2 bases, with 9 bases left between them. This CDR3 comprises 12 residues. CDR1 and CDR2 from the germline V gene are DFQATT and SNEGSKA (reference sequence). The CDR3 reads CSALTGNYGYTF. As DNA, the CDR3 is TGCAGTGCTCTAACCGGGAACTATGGCTACACCTTC.

This clonotype was found a few times. The chain has TRBV29-1 and TRBJ1-1; the D gene is possibly TRBD1 (6 bases). The CDR3 runs 12 residues. Trimming took 8 bases from V and 4 from J, leaving 14 bases between them. Per germline, CDR1 SQVTM and CDR2 ANQGSEA. The CDR3 coding sequence is TGCAGCATAGGGGGAGGGGGCACTGAAGCTTTCTTT. This translates into CSIGGGGTEAFF.

The CDR3 DNA is TGTGCCAGCAGTGACTGGACTAGCGGGGCATTTAATGAGCAGTTCTTC. It yields the protein CASSDWTSGAFNEQFF. The rearrangement uses TRBV2 and TRBJ2-1, with TRBD2 identical over 12 bases. Germline V CDR1 and CDR2: SNHLY, FYNNEI. The CDR3 loop spans 16 amino acids. V lost 3 bases to trimming and J lost 7 bases; unmatched junction nucleotides: 7.

The chain has TRBV25-1 and TRBJ2-1; 7 bases match TRBD1. The J segment lost 2 bases and the V segment lost 3 bases, leaving 7 bases of the junction unmatched. Germline loops: CDR1 MGHDK, CDR2 SYGVNS. The CDR3 runs 16 residues. The DNA for the CDR3 is TGTGCCAGCAGTGACCGCGGACAGGCCGCCTACAATGAGCAGTTCTTC. Its translation: CASSDRGQAAYNEQFF.

This clonotype came up many times. J is TRBJ2-7 and V is TRBV4-1; D gene unclear. The V gene's germline CDR1 is MGHRA and CDR2 YSYEKL. V was clipped by 0 bases and J by 0 bases, with 9 bases between them. The CDR3 extends over 15 amino acids. For the CDR3, the DNA is TGCGCCAGCAGCCAAGAGGAAATTAGCTCCTACGAGCAGTACGTC. This gives the protein CASSQEEISSYEQYV.

This clonotype was picked up a small number of times. This chain uses TRBV6-5 with TRBJ1-2; D remains ambiguous. Trimming removed 3 bases at V and 4 bases at J, with 18 bases between. CDR3 length equals 16 residues. Germline loops: CDR1 MNHEY, CDR2 SVGAGI. In DNA, the CDR3 is TGTGCCAGCAGTTATACACCCCGGGGAACCCTCTATGGCTACACCTTC. It is translated as CASSYTPRGTLYGYTF.

This clonotype was seen repeatedly, ten times or more. The chain combines TRBV12-3 or TRBV12-4 with TRBJ1-1, with D tentatively TRBD1 (5 bases). Trimming took 6 bases from V and 2 from J, leaving 13 bases between them. The CDR3 totals 14 residues. The CDR3 DNA reads as TGTGCCAGCAGCTTTGGGACTTCAAACACTGAAGCTTTCTTT. It codes for CASSFGTSNTEAFF.

V gene TRBV3-1 combines with J gene TRBJ1-6, with D hard to call. The CDR3 length is 12 residues. CDR1 and CDR2 (germline): LGHDT, YNNKEL (reference sequence). V lost 4 bases and J 6 bases, leaving 4 bases between the germline ends. CDR3 region: CASSPVNSPLHF. CDR3 sequence (DNA): TGTGCCAGCAGCCCAGTTAATTCACCCCTCCACTTT. Full variable domain (outside the CDR3, taken from reference TRBV3-1 and TRBJ1-6): DTAVSQTPKYLVTQMGNDKSIKCEQNLGHDTMYWYKQDSKKFLKIMFSYNNKELIINETVPNRFSPKSPDKAHLNLHINSLELGDSAVYFCASSPVNSPLHFGNGTRLTVT.

The CDR3 DNA reads as TGTGCCAGCAGGGGACAGGGGGCAGATACGCAGTATTTT. Translated: CASRGQGADTQYF. The chain joins TRBV12-3 or TRBV12-4 to TRBJ2-3; 11 bases match TRBD1. Losses at the gene ends were 6 bases for V and 4 bases for J; bases not matched to a gene: 0. The CDR3 loop spans 13 amino acids.

This chain links TRBV20-1 with TRBJ2-3; the D gene is possibly TRBD2 (6 bases). The CDR3 runs to 12 residues. CDR1 and CDR2 (germline): DFQATT, SNEGSKA (reference sequence). The V and J ends lost 5 bases and 2 bases respectively, with 8 bases between them. The CDR3 bases are TGCAGTGCTCCGGGAGCCACAGATACGCAGTATTTT. This gives the protein CSAPGATDTQYF.

The V and J genes are TRBV6-5 and TRBJ1-1; D is unclear. This CDR3 comprises 11 residues. V lost 9 bases, J lost 6 bases, and 11 bases lay in between. Germline-derived CDR1 and CDR2 are MNHEY and SVGAGI. Here the CDR3 reads CARERQSEAFF. The CDR3 region has the DNA TGTGCCAGGGAGAGGCAGTCTGAAGCTTTCTTT.

The chain carries TRBV6-1 and TRBJ2-2; TRBD2 matches 8 bases. After removal of 5 bases from V and 6 bases from J, the junction contained 5 bases not matched to a gene. This CDR3 is 14 amino acids long. Looked up from germline, CDR1 is MNHNS and CDR2 is SASEGT. The CDR3 coding sequence is TGTGCCAGCAGTCCCGGGAGGGCCCCCGGGGAGCTGTTTTTT. Its translation is CASSPGRAPGELFF.

The chain uses TRBV28 and TRBJ2-3, with 8 positions matching TRBD2. There are 14 residues in the CDR3. From germline, CDR1 is MDHEN and CDR2 SYDVKM. The J segment lost 2 bases and the V segment lost 7 bases, leaving 5 bases of the junction unmatched. DNA for the CDR3: TGTGCCAGCAAACTAGCGGCCTTCACAGATACGCAGTATTTT. It specifies CASKLAAFTDTQYF.

The table lists this clonotype with a few counts. This sequence joins TRBV2 and TRBJ2-3, with 9 bases fitting TRBD1. Trimming at V came to 4 bases and at J to 5 bases, leaving 7 bases not matched to a gene. Germline V gene lookup returns CDR1 SNHLY and CDR2 FYNNEI. The CDR3 runs 15 residues. Here the CDR3 DNA reads TGTGCCAGCAGTGGAGGGACAGGGTATGGAGATACGCAGTATTTT. This encodes CASSGGTGYGDTQYF.

The chain couples TRBV19 to TRBJ1-4; 9 bases are a match to TRBD1. V lost 5 bases and J lost 7; bases outside the gene matches: 8. The CDR3 runs 15 residues. Germline CDR1 LNHDA, CDR2 SQIVND (reference sequence). The CDR3 sequence: CASSSPQGAREKLFF. The DNA of the CDR3 is TGTGCCAGTAGTTCTCCACAGGGGGCGCGTGAAAAACTGTTTTTT. Based on the CDR3 plus reference TRBV19 and TRBJ1-4, the full variable domain is DGGITQSPKYLFRKEGQNVTLSCEQNLNHDAMYWYRQDPGQGLRLIYYSQIVNDFQKGDIAEGYSVSREKKESFPLTVTSAQKNPTAFYLCASSSPQGAREKLFFGSGTQLSVL.

The sample holds a few counts of this clonotype. The V gene is TRBV6-1, the J gene TRBJ1-1; D unclear. V was cut by 3 bases and J by 1 base, with 6 bases left in between. The CDR3 loop spans 13 amino acids. Per the germline V gene, CDR1 is MNHNS and CDR2 is SASEGT. In DNA form, the CDR3 reads TGTGCCAGCAGTGAGGTAGGGAACACTGAAGCTTTCTTT. The encoded protein is CASSEVGNTEAFF.

This clonotype was found many times. The V gene is TRBV12-3 or TRBV12-4, the J gene TRBJ1-1; D unresolved. Trimming removed 0 bases at V and 10 bases at J, with 9 bases between. The CDR3 has 12 amino acids. The CDR3 region is CASSLAPVGAFF. CDR3 nucleotides: TGTGCCAGCAGTTTAGCGCCAGTGGGAGCTTTCTTT.

In its sample, this clonotype was seen a few times. The chain employs TRBV12-3 or TRBV12-4 and TRBJ1-6; D not certain. The germline V and J ends were trimmed by 6 bases and 7 bases, with 4 bases remaining between them. This CDR3 comprises 11 residues. The CDR3 reads CASRQNSPLHF. The DNA of the CDR3 is TGTGCCAGCAGGCAAAATTCACCCCTCCACTTT.

V gene TRBV20-1 combines with J gene TRBJ2-3, with D possibly being TRBD2 (6 bases). V was cut by 0 bases and J by 5 bases, with 18 bases left in between. Germline V lookup: CDR1 DFQATT, CDR2 SNEGSKA (reference sequence). This CDR3 is 16 amino acids long. This CDR3 reads CSARDLGGLWGDTQYF. DNA of the CDR3: TGCAGTGCTAGAGATCTCGGGGGACTTTGGGGAGATACGCAGTATTTT.

V is TRBV6-1 and J is TRBJ2-3; D gene unclear. The CDR3 is 14 amino acids. V gave up 6 bases and J gave up 2 bases, with 12 bases separating them. Germline loops: CDR1 MNHNS, CDR2 SASEGT. CDR3 bases: TGTGCCAGCAGACGATCCCCTCACACAGATACGCAGTATTTT. It encodes CASRRSPHTDTQYF.